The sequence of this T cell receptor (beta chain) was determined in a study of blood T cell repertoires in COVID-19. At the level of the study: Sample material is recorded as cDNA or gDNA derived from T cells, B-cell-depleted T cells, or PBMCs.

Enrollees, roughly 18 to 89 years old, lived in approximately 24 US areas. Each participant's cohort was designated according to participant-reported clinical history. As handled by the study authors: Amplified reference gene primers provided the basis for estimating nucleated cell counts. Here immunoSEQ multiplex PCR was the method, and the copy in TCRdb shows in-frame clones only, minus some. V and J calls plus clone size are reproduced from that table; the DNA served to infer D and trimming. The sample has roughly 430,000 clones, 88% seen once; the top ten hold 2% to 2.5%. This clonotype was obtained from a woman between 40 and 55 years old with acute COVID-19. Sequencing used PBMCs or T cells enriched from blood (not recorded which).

This CDR3 is CASSLALIGEGNTIYF. The CDR3 DNA is TGTGCCAGCAGCTTAGCGCTGATAGGGGAAGGAAACACCATATATTTT. The rearrangement joins TRBV7-8 to TRBJ1-3; maybe TRBD1 (5 bases). The CDR3 contains 16 residues. Trimming cost V 0 bases and J 4 bases, with 13 bases left between them. CDR1 is SGHVS and CDR2 is FQNEAQ in the germline V gene.